This section outlines one T cell receptor (beta chain) sequence together with its context. Its antigen is not identified. Expansion of antigen-specific CD4+ T cells with viral peptide pools was carried out by the ViraFEST assay before sequencing. Once cultured for about 9 days, the cells underwent separation to obtain CD4+ T cells. The study found no prior SARS-CoV-2 infection in the vaccine recipients, who tested negative for nucleocapsid antibodies. Half the medium was replaced with IL-2 medium on days 3 and 7. The entry originates in a study of vaccination effects on CD4 cells after COVID-19. Study details: Every participant took two doses of the BNT162b2 or mRNA-1273 vaccine. Notes on the study in general: The study got few convalescent patients and did not collect any early post-infection timepoints.

The CDR3 has 15 residues. Germline assignment: CDR1 LGHDT and CDR2 YNNKEL (reference sequence). After removal of 4 bases from V and 5 bases from J, the junction contained 10 bases not matched to a gene. Some clones are missing from TCRdb's copy, which holds only in-frame ones; the method was immunoSEQ multiplex PCR. The sample lists 30,000 to 40,000 clones; approximately 70% were seen once. The source is a human donor who received a COVID-19 vaccine. This material consisted of CD4+ T cells from PBMCs cultured with SARS-CoV-2 spike peptides, taken before COVID-19 vaccination. V gene TRBV3-1 (or the pseudogene TRBV3-2) combines with J gene TRBJ1-1; TRBD1 agrees at 7 bases. The CDR3 DNA sequence: TGTGCCAGCAGCCCAGACGGGACAGCTTTTACTGAAGCTTTCTTT. It codes for CASSPDGTAFTEAFF.